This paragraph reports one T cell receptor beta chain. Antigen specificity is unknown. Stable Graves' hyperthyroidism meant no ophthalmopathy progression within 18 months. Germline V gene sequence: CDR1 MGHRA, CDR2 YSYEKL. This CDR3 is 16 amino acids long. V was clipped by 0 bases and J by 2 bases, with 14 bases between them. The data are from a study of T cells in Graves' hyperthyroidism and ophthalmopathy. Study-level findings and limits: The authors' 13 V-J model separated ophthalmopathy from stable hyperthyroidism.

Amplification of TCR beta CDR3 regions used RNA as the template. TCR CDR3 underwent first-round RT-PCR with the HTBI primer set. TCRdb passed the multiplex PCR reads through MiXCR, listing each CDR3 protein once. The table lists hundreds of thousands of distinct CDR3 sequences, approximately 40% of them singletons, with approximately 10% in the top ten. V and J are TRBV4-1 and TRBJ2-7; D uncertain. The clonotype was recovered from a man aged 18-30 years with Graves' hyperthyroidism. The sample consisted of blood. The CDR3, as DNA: TGCGCCAGCAGCCAAGATCCGTCGGCACGGGCCTACGAGCAGTACTTC. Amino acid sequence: CASSQDPSARAYEQYF.